The T cell receptor beta chain described here comes from a study of blood T cell repertoires in COVID-19. Study details: There were acute and convalescent COVID-19 samples, and they came from the United States, Italy and Spain. Nucleic acid was either cDNA or gDNA, and it came from T cells, B-cell-depleted T cells, or PBMCs.

Original processing methods: The authors estimated nucleated cell counts from reference gene primer amplification. The repertoire was sequenced with immunoSEQ multiplex PCR; TCRdb's copy has only in-frame clones and lacks some. V, J and clone size are those of that table, while D and trimming were read from the DNA. This repertoire shows tens of thousands of clones, about 87% found once; its top ten account for almost 6.5%. CDR3 length: 15 residues. V shed 4 bases and J 3 bases; nucleotides not matched to a gene: 1. Germline V gives CDR1 SGHNT, CDR2 YENEEA. Sequenced material: peripheral blood. This clonotype originated in a woman aged 50 to 65 with acute or convalescent COVID-19. The V gene is TRBV11-3, the J gene TRBJ2-5; 14 positions match TRBD2. Here the CDR3 reads CASSSGLAGEETQYF. In nucleotides, the CDR3 is TGTGCCAGCAGCTCGGGACTAGCGGGAGAAGAGACCCAGTACTTC.